This section outlines one TCR beta chain sequence together with its context. Its cognate antigen is unknown. TCRdb's copy holds only in-frame clones and misses some; the assay was immunoSEQ multiplex PCR. The sample yields 6,000 to 8,500 clones, 65% to 75% seen once. This CDR3 spans 16 amino acids. From germline, CDR1 is MDHEN and CDR2 SYDVKM. V lost 4 bases and J lost 4; bases outside the gene matches: 11. This record belongs to a study of immune cell composition in non-small cell lung cancer. Study background: Tumours were mainly lung adenocarcinoma or squamous cell carcinoma.

Notes on the study in general: Tumour-reactive clones were not shown to match dominant in vivo tumour clones. Clones >0.5% enriched in tumour were rarer in adenocarcinoma (about 35%) than squamous (roughly 75%).

Sequences were obtained from lung tumor tissue. This receptor was obtained from a human donor with non-small cell lung cancer. The genes are TRBV28 and TRBJ2-3; 7 bases line up with TRBD1. In nucleotides, the CDR3 is TGTGCCAGCAGTTCGTTGACAGGGACCCCTGCAGATACGCAGTATTTT. This translates into CASSSLTGTPADTQYF.